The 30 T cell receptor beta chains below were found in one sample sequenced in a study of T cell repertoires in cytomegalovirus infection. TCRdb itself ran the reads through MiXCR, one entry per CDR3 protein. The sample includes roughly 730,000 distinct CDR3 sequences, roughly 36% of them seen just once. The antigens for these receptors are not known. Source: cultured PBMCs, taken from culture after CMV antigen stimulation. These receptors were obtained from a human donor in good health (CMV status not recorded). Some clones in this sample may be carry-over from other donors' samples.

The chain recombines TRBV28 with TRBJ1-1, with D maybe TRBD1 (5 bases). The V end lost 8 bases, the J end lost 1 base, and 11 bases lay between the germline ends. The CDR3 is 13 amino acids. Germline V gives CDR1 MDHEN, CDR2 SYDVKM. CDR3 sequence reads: CASLRQTNTEAFF. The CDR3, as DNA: TGTGCCAGCTTGAGACAGACGAACACTGAAGCTTTCTTT.

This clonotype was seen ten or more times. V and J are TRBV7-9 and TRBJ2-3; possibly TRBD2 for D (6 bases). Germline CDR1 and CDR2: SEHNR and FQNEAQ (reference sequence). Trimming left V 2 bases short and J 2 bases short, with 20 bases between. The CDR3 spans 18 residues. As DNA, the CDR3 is TGTGCCAGCAGCTTACTGTGGAGGGTTCAAGGAAACACAGATACGCAGTATTTT. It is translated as CASSLLWRVQGNTDTQYF.

CDR3 in DNA: TGCAGTGCCGGGACTAGCGCGGACGATACGCAGTATTTT. Encoded protein: CSAGTSADDTQYF. The V and J genes are TRBV20-1 and TRBJ2-3; 10 bases align to TRBD2. The trim removed 6 bases at V and 6 bases at J, leaving 6 bases unmatched. Germline-derived CDR1 and CDR2 are DFQATT and SNEGSKA (reference sequence). The CDR3 has 13 residues.

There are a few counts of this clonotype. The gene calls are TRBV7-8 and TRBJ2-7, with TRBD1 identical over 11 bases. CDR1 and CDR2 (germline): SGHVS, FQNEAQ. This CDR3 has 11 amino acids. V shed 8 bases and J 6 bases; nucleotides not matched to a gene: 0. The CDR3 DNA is TGTGCCAGCGGGACAGGGGGCGAGCAGTACTTC. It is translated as CASGTGGEQYF. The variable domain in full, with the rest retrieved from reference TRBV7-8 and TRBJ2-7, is GAGVSQSPRYKVAKRGQDVALRCDPISGHVSLFWYQQALGQGPEFLTYFQNEAQLDKSGLPSDRFFAERPEGSVSTLKIQRTQQEDSAVYLCASGTGGEQYFGPGTRLTVT.

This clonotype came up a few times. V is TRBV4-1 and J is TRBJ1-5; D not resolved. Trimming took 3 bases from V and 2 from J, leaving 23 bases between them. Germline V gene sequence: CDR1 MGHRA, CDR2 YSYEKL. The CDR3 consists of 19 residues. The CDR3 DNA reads TGCGCCAGCAGCCACTCTAAAGGGTCGGGCGGTGGGGGCAATCAGCCCCAGCATTTT. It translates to CASSHSKGSGGGGNQPQHF.

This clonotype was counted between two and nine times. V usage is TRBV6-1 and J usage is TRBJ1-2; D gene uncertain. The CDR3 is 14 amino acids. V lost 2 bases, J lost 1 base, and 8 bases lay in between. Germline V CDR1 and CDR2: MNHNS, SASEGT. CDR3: CASSESVINYGYTF. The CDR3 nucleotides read TGTGCCAGCAGTGAATCCGTGATTAACTATGGCTACACCTTC.

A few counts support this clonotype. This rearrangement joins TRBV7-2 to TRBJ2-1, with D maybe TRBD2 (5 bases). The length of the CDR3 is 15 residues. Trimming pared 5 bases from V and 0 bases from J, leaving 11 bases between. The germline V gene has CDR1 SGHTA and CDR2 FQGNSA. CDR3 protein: CASSLPGNSYNEQFF. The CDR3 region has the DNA TGTGCCAGCAGCCTCCCGGGAAACTCCTACAATGAGCAGTTCTTC.

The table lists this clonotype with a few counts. The CDR3 is CASGLAQGLAGQETQYF. CDR3 coding DNA: TGTGCTAGTGGTTTGGCCCAGGGACTAGCGGGCCAAGAGACCCAGTACTTC. The chain joins TRBV12-5 to TRBJ2-5, with 12 bases that match TRBD2. The junction had 4 bases not matched to a gene; V was cut back by 1 base and J by 1 base. This CDR3 contains 17 residues. Germline V lookup: CDR1 LGHNT, CDR2 FRNRAP. Filled out from reference TRBV12-5 and TRBJ2-5, the complete variable domain reads DARVTQTPRHKVTEMGQEVTMRCQPILGHNTVFWYRQTMMQGLELLAYFRNRAPLDDSGMPKDRFSAEMPDATLATLKIQPSEPRDSAVYFCASGLAQGLAGQETQYFGPGTRLLVL.

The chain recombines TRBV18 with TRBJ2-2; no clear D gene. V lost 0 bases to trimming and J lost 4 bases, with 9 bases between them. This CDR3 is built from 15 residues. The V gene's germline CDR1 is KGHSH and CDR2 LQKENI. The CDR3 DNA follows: TGTGCCAGCTCACCACCGTTCATCATCACCGGGGAGCTGTTTTTT. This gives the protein CASSPPFIITGELFF.

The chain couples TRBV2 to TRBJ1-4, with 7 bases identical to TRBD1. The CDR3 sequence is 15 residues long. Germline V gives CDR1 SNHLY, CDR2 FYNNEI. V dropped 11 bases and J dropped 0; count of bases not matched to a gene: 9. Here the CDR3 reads CAPRGARATNEKLFF. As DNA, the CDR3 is TGTGCCCCCAGGGGGGCCCGGGCAACTAATGAAAAACTGTTTTTT.

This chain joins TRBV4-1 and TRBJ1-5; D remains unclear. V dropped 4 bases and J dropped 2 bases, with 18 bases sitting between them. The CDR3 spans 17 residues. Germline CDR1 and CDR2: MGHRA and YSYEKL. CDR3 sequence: CASSRPRPGEGNQPQHF. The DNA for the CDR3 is TGCGCCAGCAGCCGCCCTCGGCCCGGGGAGGGCAATCAGCCCCAGCATTTT.

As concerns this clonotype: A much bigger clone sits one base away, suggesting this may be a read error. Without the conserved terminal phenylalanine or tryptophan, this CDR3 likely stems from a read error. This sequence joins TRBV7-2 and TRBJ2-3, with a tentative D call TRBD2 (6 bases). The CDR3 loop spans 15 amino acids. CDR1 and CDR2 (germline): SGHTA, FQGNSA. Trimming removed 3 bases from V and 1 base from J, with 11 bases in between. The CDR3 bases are TGTGCCAGCAGCTTCAAGTCGGGGGGCACAGATACGCAGTATTCT. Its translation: CASSFKSGGTDTQYS.

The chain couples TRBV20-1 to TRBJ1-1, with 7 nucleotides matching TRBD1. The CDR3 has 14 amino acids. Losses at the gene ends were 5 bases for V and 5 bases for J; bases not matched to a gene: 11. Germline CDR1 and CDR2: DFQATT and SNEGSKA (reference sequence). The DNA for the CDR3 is TGCAGTGCTCGTCGTACGACAGGGCCAACTGAAGCTTTCTTT. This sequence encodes CSARRTTGPTEAFF.

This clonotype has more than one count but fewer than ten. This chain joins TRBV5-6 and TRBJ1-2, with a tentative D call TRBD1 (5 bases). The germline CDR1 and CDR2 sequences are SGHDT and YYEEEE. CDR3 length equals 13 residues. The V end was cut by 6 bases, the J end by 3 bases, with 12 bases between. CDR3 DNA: TGTGCCAGCACCTGGGGGTCAGACTATGGCTACACCTTC. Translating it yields CASTWGSDYGYTF. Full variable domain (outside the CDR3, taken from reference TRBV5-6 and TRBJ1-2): DAGVTQSPTHLIKTRGQQVTLRCSPKSGHDTVSWYQQALGQGPQFIFQYYEEEERQRGNFPDRFSGHQFPNYSSELNVNALLLGDSALYLCASTWGSDYGYTFGSGTRLTVV.

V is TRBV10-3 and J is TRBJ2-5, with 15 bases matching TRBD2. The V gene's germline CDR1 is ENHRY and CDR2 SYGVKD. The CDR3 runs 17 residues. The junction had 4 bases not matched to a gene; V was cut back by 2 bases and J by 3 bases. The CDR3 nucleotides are TGTGCCATCAGTGAGGCCGGGACTAGCGGGGGGAAAGAGACCCAGTACTTC. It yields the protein CAISEAGTSGGKETQYF.

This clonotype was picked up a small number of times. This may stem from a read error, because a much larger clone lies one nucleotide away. CDR3 nucleotides: TGTGCCAGCAGCTTAGAAACCTACGAGCAGTACTTC. As protein: CASSLETYEQYF. This chain links TRBV7-6 with TRBJ2-7; the D is unclear. The CDR3 has 12 residues. Germline CDR1 and CDR2: SGHVS and FNYEAQ. V lost 1 base and J lost 2, with 3 bases in between.

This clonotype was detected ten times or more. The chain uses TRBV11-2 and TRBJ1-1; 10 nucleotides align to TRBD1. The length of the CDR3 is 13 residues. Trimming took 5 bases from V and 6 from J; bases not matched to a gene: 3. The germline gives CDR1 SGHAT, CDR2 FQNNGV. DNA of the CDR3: TGTGCCAGCAGCCGGGACAGGGGACCTGAAGCTTTCTTT. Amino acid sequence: CASSRDRGPEAFF.

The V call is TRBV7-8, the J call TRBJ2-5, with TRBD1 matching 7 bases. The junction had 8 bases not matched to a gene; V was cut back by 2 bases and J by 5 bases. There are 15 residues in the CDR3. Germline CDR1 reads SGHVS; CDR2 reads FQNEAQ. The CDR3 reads CASSLRETGLETQYF. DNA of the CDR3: TGTGCCAGCAGCTTAAGAGAGACAGGGTTGGAGACCCAGTACTTC.

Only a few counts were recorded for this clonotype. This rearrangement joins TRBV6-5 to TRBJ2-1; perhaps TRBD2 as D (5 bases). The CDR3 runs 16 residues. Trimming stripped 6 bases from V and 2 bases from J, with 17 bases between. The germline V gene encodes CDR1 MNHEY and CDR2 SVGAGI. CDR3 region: CASRGWTANAYNEQFF. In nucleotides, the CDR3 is TGTGCCAGCAGAGGATGGACTGCCAACGCCTACAATGAGCAGTTCTTC.

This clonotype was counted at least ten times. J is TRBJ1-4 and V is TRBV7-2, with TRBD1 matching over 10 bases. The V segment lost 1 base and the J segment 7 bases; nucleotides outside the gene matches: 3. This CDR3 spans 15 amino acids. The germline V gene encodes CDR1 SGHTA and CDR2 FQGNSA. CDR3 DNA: TGTGCCAGCAGCTTAGTTGGGACAGGGGTTGAAAAACTGTTTTTT. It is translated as CASSLVGTGVEKLFF.

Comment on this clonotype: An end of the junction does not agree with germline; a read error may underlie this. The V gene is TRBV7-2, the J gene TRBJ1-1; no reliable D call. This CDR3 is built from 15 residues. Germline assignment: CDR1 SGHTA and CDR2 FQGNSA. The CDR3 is CASSFRGDTNSEAFF. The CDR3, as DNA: TGTGCCAGCAGCTTCCGCGGGGATACGAACTCTGAAGCTTTCTTT.

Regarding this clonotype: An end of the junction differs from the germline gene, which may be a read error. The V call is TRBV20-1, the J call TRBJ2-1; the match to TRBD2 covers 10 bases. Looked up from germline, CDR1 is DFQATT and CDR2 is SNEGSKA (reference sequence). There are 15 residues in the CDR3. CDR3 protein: CSARDPSGGADEQFF. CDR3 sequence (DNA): TGCAGTGCCAGAGATCCCAGCGGGGGGGCGGATGAGCAGTTCTTC.

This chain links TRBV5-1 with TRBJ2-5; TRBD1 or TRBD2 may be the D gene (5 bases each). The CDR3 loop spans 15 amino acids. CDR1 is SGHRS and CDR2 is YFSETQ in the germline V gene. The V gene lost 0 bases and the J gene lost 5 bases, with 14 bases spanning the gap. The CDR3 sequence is CASSLGGPPAETQYF. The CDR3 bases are TGCGCCAGCAGCTTGGGGGGACCCCCTGCGGAGACCCAGTACTTC.

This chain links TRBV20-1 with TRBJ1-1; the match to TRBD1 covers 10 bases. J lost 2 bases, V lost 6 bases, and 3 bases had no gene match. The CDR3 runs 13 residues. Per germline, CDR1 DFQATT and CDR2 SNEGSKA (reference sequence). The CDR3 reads CSAKTGGNTEAFF. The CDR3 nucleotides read TGCAGTGCAAAGACAGGGGGCAACACTGAAGCTTTCTTT.

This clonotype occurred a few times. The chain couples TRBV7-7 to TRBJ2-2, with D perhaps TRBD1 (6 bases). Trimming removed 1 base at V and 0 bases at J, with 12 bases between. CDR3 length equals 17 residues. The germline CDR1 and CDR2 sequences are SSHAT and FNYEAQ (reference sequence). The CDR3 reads CASSLGLDSANTGELFF. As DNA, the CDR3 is TGTGCCAGCAGCTTAGGGTTGGACAGTGCGAACACCGGGGAGCTGTTTTTT.

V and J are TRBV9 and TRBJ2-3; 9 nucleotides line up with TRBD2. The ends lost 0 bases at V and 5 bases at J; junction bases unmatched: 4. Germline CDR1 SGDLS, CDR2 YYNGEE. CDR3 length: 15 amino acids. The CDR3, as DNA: TGTGCCAGCAGCGTAGGGTTAGCGGGGGTAGATACGCAGTATTTT. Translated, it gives CASSVGLAGVDTQYF.

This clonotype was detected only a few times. CDR3 nucleotides: TGTGCCAGCACCTTCCGGGGGGGCTCCTACAATGAGCAGTTCTTC. Encoded protein: CASTFRGGSYNEQFF. The chain combines TRBV2 with TRBJ2-1; 8 bases are shared with TRBD2. Germline-derived CDR1 and CDR2 are SNHLY and FYNNEI. The length of the CDR3 is 15 residues. J lost 0 bases, V lost 7 bases, and 5 bases had no gene match.

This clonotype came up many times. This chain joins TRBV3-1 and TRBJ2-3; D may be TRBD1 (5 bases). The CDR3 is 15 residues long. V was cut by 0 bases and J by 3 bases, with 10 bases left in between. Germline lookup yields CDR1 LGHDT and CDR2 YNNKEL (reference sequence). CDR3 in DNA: TGTGCCAGCAGCCAAGATTTGTGGACAACAGATACGCAGTATTTT. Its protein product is CASSQDLWTTDTQYF.

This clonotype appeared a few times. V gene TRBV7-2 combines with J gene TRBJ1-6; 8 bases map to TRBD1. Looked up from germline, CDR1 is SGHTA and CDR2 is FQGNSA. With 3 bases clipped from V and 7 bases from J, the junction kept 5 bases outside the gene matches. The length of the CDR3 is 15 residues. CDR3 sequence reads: CASSFVRTGNSPLHF. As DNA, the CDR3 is TGTGCCAGCAGCTTCGTGAGGACAGGGAATTCACCCCTCCACTTT.

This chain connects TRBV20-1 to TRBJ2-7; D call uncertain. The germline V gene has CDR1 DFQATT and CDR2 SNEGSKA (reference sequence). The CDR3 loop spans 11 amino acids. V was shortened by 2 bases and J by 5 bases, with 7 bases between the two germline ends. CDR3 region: CSARHSNEQYF. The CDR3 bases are TGCAGTGCTAGACACAGCAACGAGCAGTACTTC.